This entry lists 24 T cell receptor beta chains sequenced from one sample in a study of CD8+ T cells in alopecia areata. Treatment indicated: oral pan-JAK inhibitor, 5-10 mg twice daily. After isolation, RNA underwent reverse transcription to generate cDNA as the sequencing template. This table comes from immunoSEQ multiplex PCR, and its TCRdb copy is limited to in-frame clones, with some not included. The profile covers some 95,000 clones, with roughly 47% appearing a single time and 18% taken by the ten largest. The sample consisted of CD8+ T cells sorted from blood, taken at week 24, from a patient treated with tofacitinib. These receptors all come from a human donor with alopecia areata.

There are a few counts of this clone. The CDR3 reads CASRERGRDYGYTF. In nucleotides, the CDR3 is TGTGCCAGCAGAGAACGGGGCCGGGACTATGGCTACACCTTC. The chain combines TRBV2 with TRBJ1-2; possibly TRBD1 for D (5 bases). Trimming shortened V by 6 bases and J by 3 bases, and 14 bases separated the two germline ends. Germline CDR1 is SNHLY and CDR2 is FYNNEI. This CDR3 region has 14 residues.

As for this clone: At one of its ends the junction is not consistent with the germline gene, which may arise from a read error. This chain links TRBV7-8 with TRBJ2-1; D call uncertain. There are 11 residues in the CDR3. Germline V CDR1 and CDR2: SGHVS, FQNEAQ. The CDR3 DNA follows: TGTGCCAGCAGCTCCAACAATGAGCAGTTCTTC. Translating it yields CASSSNNEQFF.

Only a few counts were recorded for this clone. The rearrangement uses TRBV27 and TRBJ2-7; D might be TRBD1 (6 bases). Per germline, CDR1 MNHEY and CDR2 SMNVEV (reference sequence). This CDR3 is 13 amino acids long. V was pared by 10 bases and J by 0 bases, with 13 bases between. The CDR3 loop reads CATRQAYSYEQYF. The DNA for the CDR3 is TGTGCCACGAGACAGGCCTACTCCTACGAGCAGTACTTC.

This clone was seen a handful of times. The chain carries TRBV4-1 and TRBJ1-1, with D possibly TRBD1 on 5 matching bases. Trimming left V 0 bases short and J 4 bases short, with 18 bases between. Germline CDR1 and CDR2: MGHRA and YSYEKL. The CDR3 runs 17 residues. The CDR3 region has the DNA TGCGCCAGCAGCCAAGATGCGGGGGGACCAGAGGGCACTGAAGCTTTCTTT. It yields the protein CASSQDAGGPEGTEAFF.

Concerning this clone: The same CDR3 arises from other DNA sequences in this sample as well. This sequence joins TRBV19 and TRBJ1-5; no clear D gene. Trimming took 3 bases from V and 0 from J, leaving 9 bases between them. The CDR3 length is 15 residues. Germline CDR1 is LNHDA and CDR2 is SQIVND (reference sequence). CDR3 bases: TGTGCCAGTAGTATGGCAGGCTATAGCAATCAGCCCCAGCATTTT. Its protein is CASSMAGYSNQPQHF.

This chain joins TRBV29-1 and TRBJ2-1; weak D call: TRBD2 (6 bases). The germline gives CDR1 SQVTM, CDR2 ANQGSEA. The CDR3 contains 12 residues. Trimming removed 5 bases from V and 4 bases from J, with 9 bases in between. This chain's CDR3 is CSVRDLYNEQFF. For the CDR3, the DNA is TGCAGCGTTCGGGACTTATACAATGAGCAGTTCTTC.

At least ten counts were recorded for this clone. This chain joins TRBV25-1 and TRBJ2-7; no definite D call. V was clipped by 8 bases and J by 4 bases, with 12 bases between them. Looked up from germline, CDR1 is MGHDK and CDR2 is SYGVNS. The CDR3 is 12 residues long. CDR3: CASAVSEYEQYF. In DNA form, the CDR3 reads TGTGCCAGCGCAGTTTCGGAGTACGAGCAGTACTTC.

This chain links TRBV25-1 with TRBJ1-1; no clear D. Trimming cost V 6 bases and J 5 bases, with 16 bases left between them. This CDR3 has 14 residues. The germline V gene encodes CDR1 MGHDK and CDR2 SYGVNS. CDR3 nucleotides: TGTGCCAGCAGCGGTACGCGGGGTTGGACTGAAGCTTTCTTT. Its translation: CASSGTRGWTEAFF. The full variable domain, completed using reference TRBV25-1 and TRBJ1-1, is EADIYQTPRYLVIGTGKKITLECSQTMGHDKMYWYQQDPGMELHLIHYSYGVNSTEKGDLSSESTVSRIRTEHFPLTLESARPSHTSQYLCASSGTRGWTEAFFGQGTRLTVV.

Only a few counts were recorded for this clone. A much larger clone lies a single base off, so this may be a read error. The chain has TRBV7-6 and TRBJ1-1, with D uncertain. Trimming pared 3 bases from V and 2 bases from J, leaving 7 bases between. Per the germline V gene, CDR1 is SGHVS and CDR2 is FNYEAQ. The CDR3 is made up of 13 amino acids. CDR3 DNA sequence: TGTGCCAGCAGCTTGGGCTACAACACTGAAGCTTTCTTT. Translation gives CASSLGYNTEAFF. Drawing the rest from reference TRBV7-6 and TRBJ1-1, the complete variable domain is GAGVSQSPRYKVTKRGQDVALRCDPISGHVSLYWYRQALGQGPEFLTYFNYEAQQDKSGLPNDRFSAERPEGSISTLTIQRTEQRDSAMYRCASSLGYNTEAFFGQGTRLTVV.

Only a few counts were recorded for this clone. This sequence joins TRBV29-1 and TRBJ2-7; 7 bases match TRBD1. The CDR3 covers 14 residues. The V gene end was trimmed by 0 bases and the J gene end by 4 bases; junction bases not matched to a gene: 6. Germline V gives CDR1 SQVTM, CDR2 ANQGSEA. CDR3 sequence: CSVEDRGGSYEQYF. CDR3 DNA sequence: TGCAGCGTTGAAGATCGAGGGGGCTCATACGAGCAGTACTTC.

Only a few counts were recorded for this clone. This chain connects TRBV29-1 to TRBJ1-1; D ambiguous. Germline CDR1 and CDR2: SQVTM and ANQGSEA. Trimming cost V 1 base and J 0 bases, with 3 bases left between them. The CDR3 covers 12 residues. CDR3 DNA sequence: TGCAGCGTTGAAGTGGTGAACACTGAAGCTTTCTTT. It codes for CSVEVVNTEAFF.

The chain links TRBV29-1 to TRBJ2-1, with TRBD2 identical over 10 bases. Germline V lookup: CDR1 SQVTM, CDR2 ANQGSEA. The CDR3 contains 14 residues. V was pared by 5 bases and J by 4 bases, with 5 bases of the junction left unmatched. CDR3 residues: CSVPTSGRYNEQFF. In DNA form, the CDR3 reads TGCAGCGTTCCGACTAGCGGGCGGTACAATGAGCAGTTCTTC.

Concerning this clone itself: A read error may account for a junction end that differs from germline. This rearrangement joins TRBV7-7 to TRBJ2-5; D unclear. Germline-derived CDR1 and CDR2 are SSHAT and FNYEAQ (reference sequence). The CDR3 sequence is 15 residues long. CDR3 DNA: TGTGCTAGCAGTTCATCGCACAGATACCAAGAGACCCAGTACTTC. It specifies CASSSSHRYQETQYF.

The chain uses TRBV23-1 and TRBJ2-6; D gene uncertain. TRBV23-1 is filed as an ORF, its function uncertain. This CDR3 region has 17 residues. V gave up 2 bases and J gave up 2 bases, with 13 bases separating them. CDR3 loop: CASSQGVGRAGANVLTF. The CDR3 DNA reads as TGCGCCAGCAGTCAAGGGGTTGGACGTGCTGGGGCCAACGTCCTGACTTTC.

The sample holds many counts of this clone. The chain joins TRBV5-8 to TRBJ2-3, with 13 bases fitting TRBD2. With 4 bases clipped from V and 6 bases from J, the junction kept 14 bases outside the gene matches. From germline, CDR1 is SGHTS and CDR2 YDEGEE. This CDR3 contains 18 residues. The CDR3 reads CASSQLSGTSGTVDTQYF. Written as DNA, the CDR3 is TGTGCCAGCAGCCAACTCTCCGGGACTAGCGGGACTGTTGATACGCAGTATTTT.

The rearrangement joins TRBV9 to TRBJ1-1, with a tentative D call TRBD1 (5 bases). Trimming pared 0 bases from V and 3 bases from J, leaving 15 bases between. Germline-derived CDR1 and CDR2 are SGDLS and YYNGEE. This CDR3 has 16 amino acids. CDR3 region: CASSVDPARGYTEAFF. CDR3 nucleotides: TGTGCCAGCAGCGTAGACCCGGCAAGGGGTTACACTGAAGCTTTCTTT. Supplemented by reference TRBV9 and TRBJ1-1, the full variable domain reads DSGVTQTPKHLITATGQRVTLRCSPRSGDLSVYWYQQSLDQGLQFLIQYYNGEERAKGNILERFSAQQFPDLHSELNLSSLELGDSALYFCASSVDPARGYTEAFFGQGTRLTVV.

The V and J genes are TRBV19 and TRBJ2-4, with 7 bases identical to TRBD1. CDR3 length: 16 amino acids. The junction had 4 bases not matched to a gene; V was cut back by 2 bases and J by 0 bases. CDR1 LNHDA and CDR2 SQIVND come from the germline V gene (reference sequence). CDR3 sequence: CASSIKGGLAKNIQYF. The CDR3, as DNA: TGTGCCAGTAGTATAAAAGGGGGCCTAGCCAAAAACATTCAGTACTTC.

This rearrangement joins TRBV29-1 to TRBJ1-5, with D possibly TRBD1 on 6 matching bases. V lost 4 bases, J lost 7 bases, and 11 bases lay in between. CDR1 is SQVTM, CDR2 ANQGSEA, per germline. This CDR3 is 12 amino acids long. CDR3 nucleotide sequence: TGCAGCGTTGGGGGCAGGGGCCAGCCCCAGCATTTT. This translates into CSVGGRGQPQHF. Looking up the rest from reference TRBV29-1 and TRBJ1-5 gives the full variable domain: SAVISQKPSRDICQRGTSLTIQCQVDSQVTMMFWYRQQPGQSLTLIATANQGSEATYESGFVIDKFPISRPNLTFSTLTVSNMSPEDSSIYLCSVGGRGQPQHFGDGTRLSIL.

The chain carries TRBV2 and TRBJ2-7; D remains ambiguous. There are 13 residues in the CDR3. Germline V gene data show CDR1 as SNHLY and CDR2 as FYNNEI. The V end was cut by 1 base, the J end by 6 bases, with 10 bases between. The CDR3 bases are TGTGCCAGCAGTGAAGGTAAAAGGGCCGAGCAGTACTTC. Translated: CASSEGKRAEQYF.

This chain joins TRBV23-1 and TRBJ2-7; possibly TRBD1 for D (7 bases). TRBV23-1 has ORF status, its function being uncertain. The CDR3 totals 15 residues. V lost 4 bases to trimming and J lost 4 bases, with 17 bases between them. The CDR3 is CASSRGTDPRYEQYF. CDR3 DNA sequence: TGCGCCAGCAGTCGCGGGACAGACCCTCGTTACGAGCAGTACTTC.

This clone was found a few times. The chain recombines TRBV25-1 with TRBJ1-5; D unclear. Per the germline V gene, CDR1 is MGHDK and CDR2 is SYGVNS. V lost 4 bases and J 0 bases, leaving 7 bases between the germline ends. This CDR3 contains 14 residues. The CDR3 nucleotides read TGTGCCAGCAGTGTAGGCTATAGCAATCAGCCCCAGCATTTT. Protein product: CASSVGYSNQPQHF.

This clone was observed a few times. V gene TRBV29-1 combines with J gene TRBJ2-1; maybe TRBD2 (5 bases). The CDR3 consists of 12 residues. Germline values: CDR1 SQVTM, CDR2 ANQGSEA. Trimming pared 7 bases from V and 6 bases from J, leaving 13 bases between. The CDR3 protein is CSGLIQSNEQFF. DNA of the CDR3: TGCAGCGGACTAATACAATCCAATGAGCAGTTCTTC.

CDR3 amino acids: CASSVEGRADTQYF. The CDR3 DNA follows: TGTGCCAGCAGCGTAGAAGGGAGGGCGGATACGCAGTATTTT. The V gene is TRBV9, the J gene TRBJ2-3, with TRBD2 matching 7 bases. The germline V gene encodes CDR1 SGDLS and CDR2 YYNGEE. The V gene end was trimmed by 0 bases and the J gene end by 6 bases; junction bases not matched to a gene: 4. The length of the CDR3 is 14 residues.

This clone was detected only a few times. The CDR3 DNA follows: TGCGCCAGCAGCTTCAAGGGAAACGAGCAGTACTTC. Protein product: CASSFKGNEQYF. The rearrangement uses TRBV5-1 and TRBJ2-7; D unresolved. The CDR3 has 12 amino acids. V shed 2 bases and J shed 5 bases, with 8 bases lying between them. The V gene's germline CDR1 is SGHRS and CDR2 YFSETQ.